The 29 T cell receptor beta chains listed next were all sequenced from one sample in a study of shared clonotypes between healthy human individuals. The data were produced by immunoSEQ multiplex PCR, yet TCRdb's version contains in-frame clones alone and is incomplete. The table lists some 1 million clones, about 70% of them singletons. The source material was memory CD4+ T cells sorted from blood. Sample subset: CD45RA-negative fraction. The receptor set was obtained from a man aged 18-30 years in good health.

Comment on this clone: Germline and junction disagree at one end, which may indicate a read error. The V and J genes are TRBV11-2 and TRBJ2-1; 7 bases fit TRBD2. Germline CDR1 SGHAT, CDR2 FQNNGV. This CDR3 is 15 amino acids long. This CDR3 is CASSLAASGYNKQFF. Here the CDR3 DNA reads TGTGCCAGCAGCTTAGCTGCTAGCGGTTACAATAAGCAGTTCTTC. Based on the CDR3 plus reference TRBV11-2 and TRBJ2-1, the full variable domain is EAGVAQSPRYKIIEKRQSVAFWCNPISGHATLYWYQQILGQGPKLLIQFQNNGVVDDSQLPKDRFSAERLKGVDSTLKIQPAKLEDSAVYLCASSLAASGYNKQFFGPGTRLTVL.

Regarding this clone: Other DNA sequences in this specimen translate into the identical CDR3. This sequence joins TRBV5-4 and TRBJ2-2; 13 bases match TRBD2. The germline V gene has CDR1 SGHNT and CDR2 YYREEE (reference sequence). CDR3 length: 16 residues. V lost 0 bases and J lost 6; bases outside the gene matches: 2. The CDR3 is CASSLGLAGGSGELFF. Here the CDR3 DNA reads TGTGCCAGCAGCTTGGGACTAGCGGGGGGTTCCGGGGAGCTGTTTTTT.

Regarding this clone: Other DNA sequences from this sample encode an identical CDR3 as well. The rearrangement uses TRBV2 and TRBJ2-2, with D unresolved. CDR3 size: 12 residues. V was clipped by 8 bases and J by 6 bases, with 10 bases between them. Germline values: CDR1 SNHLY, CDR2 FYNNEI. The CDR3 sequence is CASSPFPGELFF. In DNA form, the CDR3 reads TGTGCCAGCTCGCCATTTCCCGGGGAGCTGTTTTTT. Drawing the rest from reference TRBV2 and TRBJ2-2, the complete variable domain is EPEVTQTPSHQVTQMGQEVILRCVPISNHLYFYWYRQILGQKVEFLVSFYNNEISEKSEIFDDQFSVERPDGSNFTLKIRSTKLEDSAMYFCASSPFPGELFFGEGSRLTVL.

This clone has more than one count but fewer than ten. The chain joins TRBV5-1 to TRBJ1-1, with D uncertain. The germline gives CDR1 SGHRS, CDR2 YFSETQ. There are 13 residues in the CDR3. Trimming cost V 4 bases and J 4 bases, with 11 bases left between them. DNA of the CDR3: TGCGCCAGCAGCACCGACCCGGGCACTGAAGCTTTCTTT. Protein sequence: CASSTDPGTEAFF.

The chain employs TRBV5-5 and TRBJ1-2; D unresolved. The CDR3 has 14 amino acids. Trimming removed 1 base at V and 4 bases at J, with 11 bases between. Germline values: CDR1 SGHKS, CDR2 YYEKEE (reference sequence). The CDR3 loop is CASSLKGSGYGYTF. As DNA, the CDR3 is TGTGCCAGCAGCTTGAAAGGGAGCGGCTATGGCTACACCTTC.

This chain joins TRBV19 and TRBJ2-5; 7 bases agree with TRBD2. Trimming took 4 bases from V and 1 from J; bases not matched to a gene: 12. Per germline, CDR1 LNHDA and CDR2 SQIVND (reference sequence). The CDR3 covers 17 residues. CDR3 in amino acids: CASSTRRGGSPQETQYF. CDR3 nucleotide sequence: TGTGCCAGTAGTACTAGGCGGGGCGGGAGCCCCCAAGAGACCCAGTACTTC.

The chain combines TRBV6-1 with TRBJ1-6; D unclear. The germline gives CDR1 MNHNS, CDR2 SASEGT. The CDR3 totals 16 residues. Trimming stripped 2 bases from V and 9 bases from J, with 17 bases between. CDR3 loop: CASSESGSRNFSPLHF. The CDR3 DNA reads TGTGCCAGCAGTGAATCGGGGTCCCGGAATTTTTCACCCCTCCACTTT.

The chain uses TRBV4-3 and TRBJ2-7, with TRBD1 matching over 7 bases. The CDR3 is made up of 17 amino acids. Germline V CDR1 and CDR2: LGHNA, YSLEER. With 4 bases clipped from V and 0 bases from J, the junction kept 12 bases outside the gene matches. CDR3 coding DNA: TGCGCCAGCAGCCGGACCCTCGGACAGGACCACTCCTACGAGCAGTACTTC. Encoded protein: CASSRTLGQDHSYEQYF.

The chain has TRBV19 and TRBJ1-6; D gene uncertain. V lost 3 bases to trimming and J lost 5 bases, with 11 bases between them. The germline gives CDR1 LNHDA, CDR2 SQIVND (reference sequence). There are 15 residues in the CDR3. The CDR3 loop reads CASSIPPGDNSPLHF. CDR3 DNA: TGTGCCAGTAGTATCCCCCCCGGGGATAATTCACCCCTCCACTTT.

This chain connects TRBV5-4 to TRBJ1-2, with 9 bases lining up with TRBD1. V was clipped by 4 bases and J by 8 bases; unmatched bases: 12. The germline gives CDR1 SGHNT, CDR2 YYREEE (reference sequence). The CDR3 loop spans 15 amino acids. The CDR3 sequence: CASSTSQGALHGYTF. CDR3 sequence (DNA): TGTGCCAGCAGCACGTCACAGGGGGCGCTCCACGGCTACACCTTC.

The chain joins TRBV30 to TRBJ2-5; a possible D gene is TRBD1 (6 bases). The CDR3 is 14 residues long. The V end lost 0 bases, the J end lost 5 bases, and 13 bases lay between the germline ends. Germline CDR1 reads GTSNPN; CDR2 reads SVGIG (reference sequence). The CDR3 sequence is CAWSVGRGRETQYF. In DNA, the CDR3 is TGTGCCTGGAGTGTGGGCAGGGGAAGGGAGACCCAGTACTTC.

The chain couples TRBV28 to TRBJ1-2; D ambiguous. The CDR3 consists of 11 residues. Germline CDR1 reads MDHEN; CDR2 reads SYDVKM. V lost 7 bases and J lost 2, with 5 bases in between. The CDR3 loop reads CASMANYGYTF. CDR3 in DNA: TGTGCCAGCATGGCCAACTATGGCTACACCTTC.

The CDR3: CASGGLTSGNTDTQYF. The DNA for the CDR3 is TGTGCCAGCGGTGGGTTGACTAGCGGAAACACAGATACGCAGTATTTT. The genes are TRBV7-6 and TRBJ2-3; the match to TRBD2 covers 9 bases. The V gene's germline CDR1 is SGHVS and CDR2 FNYEAQ. The CDR3 length is 16 residues. Trimming at V came to 8 bases and at J to 2 bases, leaving 11 bases not matched to a gene.

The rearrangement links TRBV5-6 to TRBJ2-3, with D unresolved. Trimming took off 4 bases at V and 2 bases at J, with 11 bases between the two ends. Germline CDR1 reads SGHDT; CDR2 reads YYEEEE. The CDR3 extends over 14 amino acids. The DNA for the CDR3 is TGTGCCAGCAGCCAAGGGTCCTCCACAGATACGCAGTATTTT. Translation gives CASSQGSSTDTQYF.

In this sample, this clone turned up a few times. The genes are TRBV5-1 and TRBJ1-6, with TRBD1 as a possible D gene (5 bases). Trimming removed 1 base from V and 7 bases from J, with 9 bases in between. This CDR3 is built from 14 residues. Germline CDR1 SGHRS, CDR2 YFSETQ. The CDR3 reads CASSLQDMNSPLHF. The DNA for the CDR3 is TGCGCCAGCAGCTTGCAGGACATGAATTCACCCCTCCACTTT.

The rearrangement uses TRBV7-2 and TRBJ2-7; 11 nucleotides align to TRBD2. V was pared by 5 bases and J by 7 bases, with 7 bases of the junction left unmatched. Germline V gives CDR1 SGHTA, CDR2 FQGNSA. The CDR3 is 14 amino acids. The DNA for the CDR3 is TGTGCCAGCAGCGGTAGCGGGAGGGCCTTTGAGCAGTACTTC. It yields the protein CASSGSGRAFEQYF.

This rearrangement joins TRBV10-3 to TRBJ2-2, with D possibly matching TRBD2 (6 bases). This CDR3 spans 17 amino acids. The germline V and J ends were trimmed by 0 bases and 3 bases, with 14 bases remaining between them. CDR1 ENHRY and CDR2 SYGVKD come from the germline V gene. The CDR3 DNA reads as TGTGCCATCAGTGAGTCGGGCGGGGTAGTCGACACCGGGGAGCTGTTTTTT. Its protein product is CAISESGGVVDTGELFF.

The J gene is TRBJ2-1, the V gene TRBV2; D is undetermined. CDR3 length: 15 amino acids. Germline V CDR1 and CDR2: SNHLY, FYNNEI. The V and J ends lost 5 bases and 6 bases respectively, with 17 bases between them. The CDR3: CASSPTASSVNEQFF. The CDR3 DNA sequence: TGTGCCAGCAGTCCCACTGCGTCCAGTGTCAATGAGCAGTTCTTC.

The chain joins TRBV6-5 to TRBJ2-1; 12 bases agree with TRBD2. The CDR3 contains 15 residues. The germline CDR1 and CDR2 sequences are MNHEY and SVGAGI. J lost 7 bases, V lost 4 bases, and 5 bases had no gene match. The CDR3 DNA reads TGTGCCAGCAGTTCGATTACTAGCGGGAGGAATGAGCAGTTCTTC. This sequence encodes CASSSITSGRNEQFF.

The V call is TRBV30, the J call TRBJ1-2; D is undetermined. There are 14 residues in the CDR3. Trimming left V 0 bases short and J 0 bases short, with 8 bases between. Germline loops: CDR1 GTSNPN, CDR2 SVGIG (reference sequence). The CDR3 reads CAWSVPRPNYGYTF. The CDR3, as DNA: TGTGCCTGGAGTGTTCCTCGTCCTAACTATGGCTACACCTTC.

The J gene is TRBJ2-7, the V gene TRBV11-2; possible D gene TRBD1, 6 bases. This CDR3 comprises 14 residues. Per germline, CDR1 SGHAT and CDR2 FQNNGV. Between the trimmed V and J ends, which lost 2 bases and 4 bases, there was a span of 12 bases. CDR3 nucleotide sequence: TGTGCCAGCAGCTTACAAACAGGGATTTACGAGCAGTACTTC. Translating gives CASSLQTGIYEQYF.

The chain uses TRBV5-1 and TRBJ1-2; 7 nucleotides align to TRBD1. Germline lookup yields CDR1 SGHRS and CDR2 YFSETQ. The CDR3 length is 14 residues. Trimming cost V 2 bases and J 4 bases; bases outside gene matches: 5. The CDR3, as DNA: TGCGCCAGCAGCTTATCCCCAGGGGGCTATGGCTACACCTTC. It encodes CASSLSPGGYGYTF.

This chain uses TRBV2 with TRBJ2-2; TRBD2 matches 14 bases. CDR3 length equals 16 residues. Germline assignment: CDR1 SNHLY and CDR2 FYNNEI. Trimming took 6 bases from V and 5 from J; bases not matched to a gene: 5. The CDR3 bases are TGTGCCAGCAGCGGACTAGCGGGGGGTTATACCGGGGAGCTGTTTTTT. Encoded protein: CASSGLAGGYTGELFF.

DNA for the CDR3: TGTGCCAGCAGCCCCGCTCCTAACGACAGGGGGCAACTGTTTTTT. It encodes CASSPAPNDRGQLFF. V gene TRBV5-4 combines with J gene TRBJ1-4, with 10 bases lining up with TRBD1. The CDR3 is 15 residues long. Losses at the gene ends were 4 bases for V and 12 bases for J; bases not matched to a gene: 12. Per the germline V gene, CDR1 is SGHNT and CDR2 is YYREEE (reference sequence). Variable domain in full (rest from reference TRBV5-4 and TRBJ1-4): ETGVTQSPTHLIKTRGQQVTLRCSSQSGHNTVSWYQQALGQGPQFIFQYYREEENGRGNFPPRFSGLQFPNYSSELNVNALELDDSALYLCASSPAPNDRGQLFFGSGTQLSVL.

The DNA of the CDR3 is TGTGCCAGCTCACATAACAGGGGGGAGCAGTACTTC. It is translated as CASSHNRGEQYF. The gene calls are TRBV18 and TRBJ2-7, with TRBD1 identical over 8 bases. Trimming at V came to 4 bases and at J to 7 bases, leaving 3 bases not matched to a gene. The germline V gene encodes CDR1 KGHSH and CDR2 LQKENI. The CDR3 is 12 amino acids.

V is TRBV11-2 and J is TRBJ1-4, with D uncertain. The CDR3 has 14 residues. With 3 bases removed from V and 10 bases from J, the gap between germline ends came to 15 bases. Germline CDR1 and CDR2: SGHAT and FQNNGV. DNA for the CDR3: TGTGCCAGCAGCTTTGGCCTTCAGGTCGGAAAACTGTTTTTT. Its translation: CASSFGLQVGKLFF.

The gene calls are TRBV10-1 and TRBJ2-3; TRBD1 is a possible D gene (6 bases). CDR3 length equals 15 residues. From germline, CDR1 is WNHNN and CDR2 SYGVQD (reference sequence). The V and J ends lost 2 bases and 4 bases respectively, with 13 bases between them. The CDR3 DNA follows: TGCGCCAGCAGTGAGGGGGACAAGAGGGCAGATACGCAGTATTTT. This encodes CASSEGDKRADTQYF.

The CDR3 DNA follows: TGTGCCAGCTCACGCAATATGGGGAGTTCCCTGAACACTGAAGCTTTCTTT. As protein: CASSRNMGSSLNTEAFF. The chain has TRBV18 and TRBJ1-1; no reliable D call. The CDR3 sequence is 17 residues long. Trimming shortened V by 4 bases and J by 0 bases, and 18 bases separated the two germline ends. The germline V gene has CDR1 KGHSH and CDR2 LQKENI.

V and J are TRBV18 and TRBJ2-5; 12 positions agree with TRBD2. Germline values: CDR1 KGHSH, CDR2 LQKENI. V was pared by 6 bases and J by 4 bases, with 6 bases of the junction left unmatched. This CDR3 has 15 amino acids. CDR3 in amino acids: CASSPSSGRGETQYF. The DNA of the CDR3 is TGTGCCAGCTCCCCATCTAGCGGGAGGGGAGAGACCCAGTACTTC.